This TCR beta chain stems from a study of CD8+ T cells in alopecia areata. In each case, RNA was isolated and then reverse transcribed into cDNA as the sequencing template. Only in-frame clones appear in the TCRdb table, and some are missing; sequencing was by immunoSEQ multiplex PCR. Of some 130,000 clones in the sample, about 46% were seen once. This CDR3 has 14 residues. V was pared by 5 bases and J by 6 bases, with 17 bases between. The V gene's germline CDR1 is GTSNPN and CDR2 SVGIG (reference sequence). This clone was seen more than once but under ten times. Antigen unknown. Study-wide findings and caveats: Greater clonality was observed in lesional scalp samples, especially alopecia totalis/universalis, versus normal scalp.

The chain is built from TRBV30 and TRBJ2-1; D tentatively reads TRBD1 or TRBD2 (6 bases each). The source is a human donor with alopecia areata. Here the sequenced sample was CD8+ T cells sorted from blood, taken at week 0. CDR3 sequence: CAWFVRGASNEQFF. The CDR3 bases are TGTGCCTGGTTTGTAAGGGGGGCGAGCAATGAGCAGTTCTTC.